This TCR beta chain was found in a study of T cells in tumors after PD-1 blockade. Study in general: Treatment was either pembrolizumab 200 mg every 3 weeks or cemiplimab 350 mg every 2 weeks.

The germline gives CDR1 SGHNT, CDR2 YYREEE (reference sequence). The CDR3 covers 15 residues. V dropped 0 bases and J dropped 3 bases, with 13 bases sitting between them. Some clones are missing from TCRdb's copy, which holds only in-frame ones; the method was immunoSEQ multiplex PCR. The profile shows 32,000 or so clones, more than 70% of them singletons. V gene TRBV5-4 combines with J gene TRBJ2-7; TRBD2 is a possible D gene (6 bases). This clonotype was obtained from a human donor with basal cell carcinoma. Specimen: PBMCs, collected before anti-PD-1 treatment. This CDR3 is CASSLDLRRDYEQYF. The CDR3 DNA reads TGTGCCAGCAGCTTGGATTTAAGGAGGGACTACGAGCAGTACTTC.